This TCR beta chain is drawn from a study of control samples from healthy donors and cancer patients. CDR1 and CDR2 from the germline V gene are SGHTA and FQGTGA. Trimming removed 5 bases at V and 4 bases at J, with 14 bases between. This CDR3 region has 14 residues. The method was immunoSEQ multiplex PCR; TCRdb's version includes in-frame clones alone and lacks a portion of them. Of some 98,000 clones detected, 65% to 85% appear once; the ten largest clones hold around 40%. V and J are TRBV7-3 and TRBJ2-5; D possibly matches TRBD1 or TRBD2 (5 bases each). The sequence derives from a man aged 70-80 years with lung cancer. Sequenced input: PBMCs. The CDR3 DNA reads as TGTGCCAGCAGCCGGGCCGGGGCTGGAGAGACCCAGTACTTC. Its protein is CASSRAGAGETQYF.